This T cell receptor beta chain was found in a study of blood T cell repertoires in COVID-19. For the study at large: Both acute and convalescent COVID-19 samples were obtained from the United States, Italy and Spain. PBMCs, B-cell-depleted T cells, or T cells provided the cDNA or gDNA that made up the material.

Original data processing: Amplifying reference gene primers gave estimates of nucleated cell counts. The method was immunoSEQ multiplex PCR; TCRdb's version includes in-frame clones alone and lacks a portion of them. That table gives V, J and clone size, and the DNA gave D and trimming. The sample carries approximately 89,000 clones, about three quarters recorded once. The CDR3 has 14 residues. Germline trimming cut 6 bases from V and 7 bases from J; bases unmatched to any gene: 11. Germline-derived CDR1 and CDR2 are MGHDK and SYGVNS. The receptor comes from a human donor in a cohort sampled during active COVID-19. The genes are TRBV25-1 and TRBJ2-7; 8 bases align to TRBD1. The sequenced material came from peripheral blood. CDR3 protein: CASSNFQGAGEQYF. CDR3 coding DNA: TGTGCCAGCAGCAACTTTCAGGGGGCAGGGGAGCAGTACTTC.